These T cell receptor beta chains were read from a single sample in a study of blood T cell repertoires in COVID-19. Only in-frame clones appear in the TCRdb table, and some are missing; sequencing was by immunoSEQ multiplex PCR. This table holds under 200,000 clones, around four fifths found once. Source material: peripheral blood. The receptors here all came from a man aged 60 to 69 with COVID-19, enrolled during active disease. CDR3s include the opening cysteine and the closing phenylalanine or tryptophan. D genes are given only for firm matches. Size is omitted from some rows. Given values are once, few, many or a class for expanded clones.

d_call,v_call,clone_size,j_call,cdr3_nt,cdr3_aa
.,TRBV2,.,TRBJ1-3,TGTGCCAGCAGAGCGGACAGACCCTCTGGAAACACCATATATTTT,CASRADRPSGNTIYF
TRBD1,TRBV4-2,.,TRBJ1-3,TGTGCCAGCGGCCGGGACAGTTCTTTCTCTGGAAACACCATATATTTT,CASGRDSSFSGNTIYF
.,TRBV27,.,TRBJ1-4,TGTGCCAGCAGGTTCCAGGCTTCTAATGAAAAACTGTTTTTT,CASRFQASNEKLFF
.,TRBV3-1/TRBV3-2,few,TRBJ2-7,TGTGCCAGCAGCCGGATGCGGGGAGCCGAGCAGTACTTC,CASSRMRGAEQYF
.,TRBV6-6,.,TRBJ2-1,TGTGCCAGCAGTGCACAGGGGGGGAGCTACAATGAGCAGTTCTTC,CASSAQGGSYNEQFF
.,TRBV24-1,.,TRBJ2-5,TGTGCCACCAGTGGTGTTAGCGCGAAACAAGAGACCCAGTACTTC,CATSGVSAKQETQYF
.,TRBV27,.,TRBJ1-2,TGTGCCAGCAGGCCACTGATTAGCTATGGCTACACCTTC,CASRPLISYGYTF
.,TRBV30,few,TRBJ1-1,TGTGCCTGGAGTGTAGACTTTTCAACTGAAGCTTTCTTT,CAWSVDFSTEAFF
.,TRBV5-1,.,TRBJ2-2,TGCGCCAGCAGCTTGGGGCGGGGGCAGGACACCGGGGAGCTGTTTTTT,CASSLGRGQDTGELFF
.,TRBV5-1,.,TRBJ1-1,TGCGCCAGCAGCACCCAGGGGACTGAAGCTTTCTTT,CASSTQGTEAFF
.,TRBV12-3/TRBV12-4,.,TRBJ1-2,TGTGCCAGCAGTTTACAGGGCGGCTATGGCTACACCTTC,CASSLQGGYGYTF
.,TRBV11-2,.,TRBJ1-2,TGTGCCAGCAGCTTAGAGTCAGGCATCCATGGCTACACCTTC,CASSLESGIHGYTF
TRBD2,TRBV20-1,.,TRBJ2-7,TGCAGTGCTAGTTCTAGCGGGAGGGCGTGGGAGCAGTACTTC,CSASSSGRAWEQYF
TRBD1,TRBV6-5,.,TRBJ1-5,TGTGCCAGCTCGGACAGGCCGCGGGATCAGCCCCAGCATTTT,CASSDRPRDQPQHF
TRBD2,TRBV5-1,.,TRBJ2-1,TGCGCCAGCAGCTTGGGGTCTAGCGGGAGGCCAGGCATAGAGCAGTTCTTC,CASSLGSSGRPGIEQFF
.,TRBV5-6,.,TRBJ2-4,TGTGCCAGCAGCTTGCTTAGGGGTGCCAAAAACATTCAGTACTTC,CASSLLRGAKNIQYF
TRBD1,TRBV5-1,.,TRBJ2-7,TGCGCCAGCAGCCTGACAGGGGCCTACGAGCAGTACTTC,CASSLTGAYEQYF
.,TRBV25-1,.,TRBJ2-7,TGTGCCAGCTACGGACAGTACGAGCAGTACTTC,CASYGQYEQYF
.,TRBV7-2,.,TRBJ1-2,TGTGCCAGCACATCGGGGGGCCAATGGGGCTACACCTTC,CASTSGGQWGYTF
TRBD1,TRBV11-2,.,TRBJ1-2,TGTGCCAGCAGCTTGGACAGGGGCTCCTATGGCTACACCTTC,CASSLDRGSYGYTF